Presented here are 32 T cell receptor beta chains from one specimen sequenced in a study of shared clonotypes between healthy human individuals. In the naive CD8 group, cells lacked CD45RO and were positively selected for CCR7, so terminally differentiated effector memory CD45RA+ cells were left out. TCRdb keeps only in-frame clones here, not all; method: immunoSEQ multiplex PCR. The profile shows about 590,000 clones, over 95% of them singletons. Source material: naive CD8+ T cells sorted from blood. The source is a woman under 40 in good health.

This chain connects TRBV29-1 to TRBJ2-7; D unresolved. The ends were cut back, 2 bases at V and 1 base at J, with 6 bases in the middle. The germline V gene has CDR1 SQVTM and CDR2 ANQGSEA. The CDR3 contains 12 residues. The CDR3 spells CSVELTSYEQYF. In nucleotides, the CDR3 is TGCAGCGTTGAATTAACTTCCTACGAGCAGTACTTC.

The chain couples TRBV19 to TRBJ2-5; 8 nucleotides line up with TRBD2. The J call is doubtful: the DNA matches TRBJ2-7 better. The CDR3 has 15 residues. Per germline, CDR1 LNHDA and CDR2 SQIVND (reference sequence). CDR3 sequence: CASSIFLAGSYEQYF. In nucleotides, the CDR3 is TGTGCCAGTAGTATATTCCTAGCGGGCTCCTACGAGCAGTACTTC.

Here the CDR3 DNA reads TGTGCCAGCAGCGTAGCTCAGGATCCCGGGGAGCTGTTTTTT. This translates into CASSVAQDPGELFF. The chain is built from TRBV9 and TRBJ2-2, with D unclear. The germline V gene encodes CDR1 SGDLS and CDR2 YYNGEE. This CDR3 is built from 14 residues. V lost 0 bases and J 6 bases, leaving 9 bases between the germline ends.

The V gene is TRBV2, the J gene TRBJ1-2; possibly TRBD1 for D (5 bases). The CDR3 sequence is 14 residues long. V lost 4 bases and J lost 4, with 13 bases in between. Per germline, CDR1 SNHLY and CDR2 FYNNEI. The CDR3 coding sequence is TGTGCCAGCAGTGGGGACGGAATTCTCTATGGCTACACCTTC. Its translation is CASSGDGILYGYTF.

The J gene is TRBJ2-7, the V gene TRBV9; D possibly corresponds to TRBD2 (6 bases). CDR3 length: 16 residues. CDR1 is SGDLS and CDR2 is YYNGEE in the germline V gene. Trimming left V 4 bases short and J 0 bases short, with 17 bases between. The CDR3: CASSTRRDGSSYEQYF. In nucleotides, the CDR3 is TGTGCCAGCAGCACGAGGAGGGACGGTTCCTCCTACGAGCAGTACTTC.

The chain joins TRBV5-4 to TRBJ1-5, with D tentatively TRBD1 (5 bases). CDR3 length: 15 amino acids. Germline V lookup: CDR1 SGHNT, CDR2 YYREEE (reference sequence). V was trimmed by 3 bases and J by 4 bases, leaving 14 bases between them. This CDR3 is CASSSFGGGNQPQHF. In DNA, the CDR3 is TGTGCCAGCAGCTCCTTTGGGGGGGGTAATCAGCCCCAGCATTTT.

CDR3: CASSDLSLSKYF. The CDR3 DNA is TGTGCCAGCAGTGACCTCAGCCTCTCTAAATATTTT. V usage is TRBV25-1 and J usage is TRBJ1-3; D call uncertain. CDR1 is MGHDK, CDR2 SYGVNS, per germline. Trimming cost V 3 bases and J 15 bases, with 15 bases left between them. CDR3 length: 12 residues.

The gene calls are TRBV28 and TRBJ2-7, with TRBD2 identical over 8 bases. Unmatched junction bases numbered 13, after V lost 6 bases and J lost 3 bases. The CDR3 length is 16 residues. Germline V lookup: CDR1 MDHEN, CDR2 SYDVKM. DNA of the CDR3: TGTGCCAGCAGCCGCCTCTGGACTAGCCGGAGCTACGAGCAGTACTTC. Its protein product is CASSRLWTSRSYEQYF. The whole variable domain, filled in from reference TRBV28 and TRBJ2-7, reads DVKVTQSSRYLVKRTGEKVFLECVQDMDHENMFWYRQDPGLGLRLIYFSYDVKMKEKGDIPEGYSVSREKKERFSLILESASTNQTSMYLCASSRLWTSRSYEQYFGPGTRLTVT.

V and J are TRBV9 and TRBJ2-2, with 10 bases aligning to TRBD2. J lost 4 bases, V lost 3 bases, and 9 bases had no gene match. The CDR3 sequence is 17 residues long. CDR1 SGDLS and CDR2 YYNGEE come from the germline V gene. DNA of the CDR3: TGTGCCAGCAGCGATGGCCCTAGCGGGAGTGTCACCGGGGAGCTGTTTTTT. Protein product: CASSDGPSGSVTGELFF.

The chain joins TRBV6-1 to TRBJ2-5; TRBD2 is a possible D gene (5 bases). Germline V gene lookup returns CDR1 MNHNS and CDR2 SASEGT. The germline V and J ends were trimmed by 5 bases and 3 bases, with 16 bases remaining between them. This CDR3 region has 15 residues. DNA for the CDR3: TGTGCCAGCAGTACTCCGGACCTCGGGGAAGAGACCCAGTACTTC. Encoded protein: CASSTPDLGEETQYF.

This clone was picked up one time. The CDR3 here is CASSGGSGSTDTQYF. CDR3 nucleotides: TGTGCCAGCAGTGGCGGTAGCGGGAGCACAGATACGCAGTATTTT. The rearrangement joins TRBV2 to TRBJ2-3; 7 positions match TRBD2. CDR1 and CDR2 (germline): SNHLY, FYNNEI. The junction had 4 bases not matched to a gene; V was cut back by 4 bases and J by 0 bases. The CDR3 is made up of 15 amino acids.

This chain joins TRBV11-2 and TRBJ1-2; 9 positions match TRBD1. This CDR3 comprises 14 residues. The trim removed 10 bases at V and 2 bases at J, leaving 8 bases unmatched. The germline CDR1 and CDR2 sequences are SGHAT and FQNNGV. As DNA, the CDR3 is TGTGCCATTTTGGACAGGGGCCACAACTATGGCTACACCTTC. Protein product: CAILDRGHNYGYTF.

This clone appeared a single time. In nucleotides, the CDR3 is TGTGCCAGCAGCCTTTTAGCGGGGGGCCCCCCTACCTACAATGAGCAGTTCTTC. Translation gives CASSLLAGGPPTYNEQFF. The chain has TRBV13 and TRBJ2-1, with 10 bases fitting TRBD2. This CDR3 region has 18 residues. Trimming removed 5 bases from V and 2 bases from J; junction bases left unmatched: 12. Germline-derived CDR1 and CDR2 are PRHDT and FYEKMQ (reference sequence).

The J gene is TRBJ2-2, the V gene TRBV2; D remains unclear. Germline CDR1 and CDR2: SNHLY and FYNNEI. V lost 5 bases and J 5 bases, leaving 12 bases between the germline ends. The CDR3 is 14 residues long. This chain's CDR3 is CASSSQVGTGELFF. In nucleotides, the CDR3 is TGTGCCAGCAGTAGTCAGGTGGGGACCGGGGAGCTGTTTTTT.

The chain couples TRBV28 to TRBJ1-1; possible D gene TRBD1, 5 bases. CDR3 length: 13 residues. Germline assignment: CDR1 MDHEN and CDR2 SYDVKM. Trimming left V 6 bases short and J 9 bases short, with 17 bases between. CDR3 protein: CASRFETVKKAFF. CDR3 coding DNA: TGTGCCAGCAGGTTTGAGACAGTTAAAAAAGCTTTCTTT.

The chain carries TRBV5-4 and TRBJ2-3; TRBD2 aligns across 12 bases. Trimming cost V 4 bases and J 0 bases; bases outside gene matches: 6. The CDR3 is made up of 17 amino acids. The germline V gene encodes CDR1 SGHNT and CDR2 YYREEE (reference sequence). CDR3 coding DNA: TGTGCCAGCAGCCGCCGTCTAGCGGGAGGGAGCACAGATACGCAGTATTTT. The encoded protein is CASSRRLAGGSTDTQYF.

The V call is TRBV18, the J call TRBJ1-2; D is perhaps TRBD1 (6 bases). This CDR3 has 16 residues. CDR1 and CDR2 from the germline V gene are KGHSH and LQKENI. V shed 3 bases and J shed 3 bases, with 17 bases lying between them. CDR3 sequence (DNA): TGTGCCAGCTCACCGAAGGGGACATTAAAGGACTATGGCTACACCTTC. Its translation: CASSPKGTLKDYGYTF.

In the case of this clone: Other DNA sequences in this specimen translate into the identical CDR3. The CDR3, as DNA: TGCGCCAGCAGTGAGGGAGAGTATAGCAATCAGCCCCAGCATTTT. Its translation: CASSEGEYSNQPQHF. This chain connects TRBV10-2 to TRBJ1-5, with D unresolved. There are 15 residues in the CDR3. Looked up from germline, CDR1 is WSHSY and CDR2 is SAAADI. V was shortened by 2 bases and J by 0 bases, with 8 bases between the two germline ends.

This clone was detected a few times. The chain combines TRBV7-9 with TRBJ2-7; D may match TRBD1 or TRBD2 (5 bases each). CDR3 length: 14 amino acids. Trimming pared 5 bases from V and 2 bases from J, leaving 13 bases between. The germline gives CDR1 SEHNR, CDR2 FQNEAQ (reference sequence). The CDR3 reads CASSGGPKPYEQYF. The CDR3 nucleotides are TGTGCCAGCAGCGGGGGACCCAAGCCCTACGAGCAGTACTTC.

This chain's CDR3 is CASSAALDSNSYEQYF. CDR3 nucleotide sequence: TGTGCCAGTAGTGCCGCCTTAGACAGTAACTCCTACGAGCAGTACTTC. The chain has TRBV19 and TRBJ2-7, with a weak D call TRBD1 (5 bases). With 5 bases removed from V and 0 bases from J, the gap between germline ends came to 17 bases. Germline V gene data show CDR1 as LNHDA and CDR2 as SQIVND (reference sequence). The CDR3 contains 16 residues.

The chain employs TRBV6-1 and TRBJ1-5; TRBD1 matches at 10 bases. V was clipped by 3 bases and J by 6 bases; unmatched bases: 2. The CDR3 covers 14 residues. Germline CDR1 reads MNHNS; CDR2 reads SASEGT. The CDR3 bases are TGTGCCAGCAGTGAGGACAGGGGGATTCAGCCCCAGCATTTT. Protein product: CASSEDRGIQPQHF.

The chain joins TRBV27 to TRBJ2-7, with D unclear. This CDR3 spans 14 amino acids. Trimming pared 4 bases from V and 0 bases from J, leaving 10 bases between. The V gene's germline CDR1 is MNHEY and CDR2 SMNVEV (reference sequence). The DNA of the CDR3 is TGTGCCAGCAGTTCGACCGTCAGCTCCTACGAGCAGTACTTC. Translating gives CASSSTVSSYEQYF.

This clone was picked up one time. The V and J genes are TRBV19 and TRBJ1-2, with D tentatively TRBD1 (6 bases). Looked up from germline, CDR1 is LNHDA and CDR2 is SQIVND (reference sequence). Trimming removed 4 bases at V and 6 bases at J, with 18 bases between. The CDR3 is 15 residues long. This chain's CDR3 is CASSTWVTGFDGYTF. As DNA, the CDR3 is TGTGCCAGTAGTACCTGGGTTACAGGGTTTGATGGCTACACCTTC. Together with reference TRBV19 and TRBJ1-2, the CDR3 gives the full variable domain: DGGITQSPKYLFRKEGQNVTLSCEQNLNHDAMYWYRQDPGQGLRLIYYSQIVNDFQKGDIAEGYSVSREKKESFPLTVTSAQKNPTAFYLCASSTWVTGFDGYTFGSGTRLTVV.

The V and J genes are TRBV19 and TRBJ2-7, with a weak D call TRBD1 (5 bases). V dropped 5 bases and J dropped 2 bases, with 16 bases sitting between them. Germline V CDR1 and CDR2: LNHDA, SQIVND (reference sequence). This CDR3 has 15 residues. CDR3 DNA: TGTGCCAGTAGTCCGCGGACAACTGCGGCCTACGAGCAGTACTTC. This encodes CASSPRTTAAYEQYF. Full variable domain (missing parts from reference TRBV19 and TRBJ2-7): DGGITQSPKYLFRKEGQNVTLSCEQNLNHDAMYWYRQDPGQGLRLIYYSQIVNDFQKGDIAEGYSVSREKKESFPLTVTSAQKNPTAFYLCASSPRTTAAYEQYFGPGTRLTVT.

This chain joins TRBV10-3 and TRBJ1-2, with TRBD1 matching over 9 bases. Looked up from germline, CDR1 is ENHRY and CDR2 is SYGVKD. After removal of 3 bases from V and 2 bases from J, the junction contained 4 bases not matched to a gene. The CDR3 totals 15 residues. The CDR3 region is CAISDLGQGNYGYTF. The CDR3 DNA reads TGTGCCATCAGTGACTTGGGACAGGGAAACTATGGCTACACCTTC.

The chain combines TRBV5-1 with TRBJ1-1; no clear D gene. The CDR3 has 12 amino acids. Germline loops: CDR1 SGHRS, CDR2 YFSETQ. V shed 2 bases and J shed 3 bases, with 5 bases lying between them. CDR3 region: CASSLKHTEAFF. Here the CDR3 DNA reads TGCGCCAGCAGCTTAAAGCACACTGAAGCTTTCTTT. The variable domain in full, with the rest retrieved from reference TRBV5-1 and TRBJ1-1, is KAGVTQTPRYLIKTRGQQVTLSCSPISGHRSVSWYQQTPGQGLQFLFEYFSETQRNKGNFPGRFSGRQFSNSRSEMNVSTLELGDSALYLCASSLKHTEAFFGQGTRLTVV.

The chain links TRBV6-8 to TRBJ2-2; 10 nucleotides agree with TRBD2. Germline CDR1 is MNHGY and CDR2 is SAAAGT. The J segment lost 4 bases and the V segment lost 6 bases, leaving 5 bases of the junction unmatched. This CDR3 has 15 amino acids. The CDR3 here is CASSSWTSGTGELFF. The CDR3 DNA follows: TGTGCCAGCAGCTCTTGGACTAGCGGCACCGGGGAGCTGTTTTTT.

As for this clone: The sample carries other DNA sequences with the same CDR3. The rearrangement uses TRBV5-6 and TRBJ2-7; D remains ambiguous. The CDR3 is 12 residues long. Germline lookup yields CDR1 SGHDT and CDR2 YYEEEE. V was clipped by 2 bases and J by 0 bases, with 3 bases between them. The CDR3 DNA follows: TGTGCCAGCAGCTTAGCCTCCTACGAGCAGTACTTC. Amino acid sequence: CASSLASYEQYF.

J is TRBJ1-5 and V is TRBV2; 8 nucleotides match TRBD1. V lost 6 bases and J lost 0; bases outside the gene matches: 1. The CDR3 is made up of 14 amino acids. From germline, CDR1 is SNHLY and CDR2 FYNNEI. CDR3 loop: CASRTGDSNQPQHF. The CDR3 DNA follows: TGTGCCAGCAGGACAGGGGATAGCAATCAGCCCCAGCATTTT.

With respect to this clone: In the same sample, other DNA sequences code for this CDR3. This chain connects TRBV28 to TRBJ2-7; 7 positions match TRBD2. Per germline, CDR1 MDHEN and CDR2 SYDVKM. The V segment lost 3 bases and the J segment 0 bases; nucleotides outside the gene matches: 2. The CDR3 is 14 amino acids. The CDR3 sequence: CASSLRGGSYEQYF. The DNA of the CDR3 is TGTGCCAGCAGTTTGCGCGGGGGCTCCTACGAGCAGTACTTC.

This sequence joins TRBV19 and TRBJ2-2; the D gene is possibly TRBD1 (6 bases). Germline assignment: CDR1 LNHDA and CDR2 SQIVND (reference sequence). CDR3 length: 15 residues. Trimming took off 3 bases at V and 9 bases at J, with 17 bases between the two ends. The CDR3 spells CASSIGQLGDRELFF. The CDR3 DNA follows: TGTGCCAGTAGTATCGGACAGCTCGGGGACCGGGAGCTGTTTTTT.

The rearrangement joins TRBV4-1 to TRBJ1-2, with a tentative D call TRBD1 (5 bases). Germline CDR1 reads MGHRA; CDR2 reads YSYEKL. Deletions cut 0 bases from V and 0 bases from J, with 8 bases between. This CDR3 region has 15 residues. The CDR3 bases are TGCGCCAGCAGCCAAGATCGAGGGGCTAACTATGGCTACACCTTC. This codes for CASSQDRGANYGYTF.